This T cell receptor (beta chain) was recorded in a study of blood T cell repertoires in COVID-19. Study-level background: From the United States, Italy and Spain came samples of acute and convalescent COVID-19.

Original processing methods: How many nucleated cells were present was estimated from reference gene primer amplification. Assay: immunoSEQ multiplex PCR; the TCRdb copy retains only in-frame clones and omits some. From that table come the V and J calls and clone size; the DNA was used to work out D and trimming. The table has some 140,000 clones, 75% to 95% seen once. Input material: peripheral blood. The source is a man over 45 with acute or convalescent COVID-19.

For the CDR3, the DNA is TGTGCCACCAGCAGCGGGACACAGAACTATGGCTACACCTTC. This encodes CATSSGTQNYGYTF. The V call is TRBV15, the J call TRBJ1-2; perhaps TRBD1 as D (6 bases). Trimming took off 3 bases at V and 2 bases at J, with 10 bases between the two ends. CDR3 length equals 14 residues. In germline, CDR1 is LNHNV, CDR2 YYDKDF (reference sequence).